This TCR beta chain appears in the sequencing data of a study of identical twins listed by TCRdb under 2016. Regarding the study in general: To test whether fetal clonotypes persist, this study deep-sequenced TCR alpha and beta repertoires from monozygotic twins, from unrelated adults of various ages, and from cord blood. Replicate twin experiments were performed at different times using different library preparation protocols to rule out contamination.

Only healthy Caucasian donors were included. Three pairs of female monozygotic twins, all aged about 18 to 30 years, made up the twin cohort. Peripheral blood mononuclear cells were used as the source from which RNA for TCR libraries was isolated. As regards this clonotype: The target of this receptor is not known. No per-base quality is available; no much larger clone lies one base away.

What the study reported, not specific to this receptor: Compared with coincidental sharing between unrelated individuals, an excess of low generation-probability sequences was observed among out-of-frame TCR alpha sequences shared between twins. In beta out-of-frame sequences, excess twin sharing was weaker, because having fewer shared sequences lowered the signal-to-noise ratio. In monozygotic twins, recombination models systematically underestimated out-of-frame TCR alpha sharing, but the models matched the sharing seen between unrelated individuals. Invariant T cells such as MAIT and iNKT could partly confound zero-insertion analyses, though diverse VJ usage argued against this for most clonotypes. Abundant cord blood beta clonotypes had fewer insertions, young adult naive repertoires showed a similar but weaker trend, and memory repertoires showed no such trend. Because the same donors could not be followed over many years, conclusions were based on cross-sectional statistical analysis.

Library preparation employed 5' RACE. The sequencer listed for this sample is Illumina HiSeq 2000. Template switching added a universal primer binding site, and the final cDNA carried a unique molecular identifier that allowed TCR cDNA molecules to be counted accurately. Specific primers in the conserved constant-segment region were used to synthesize first-strand cDNA for the TCR alpha and beta chains. To control for contamination, every cDNA library carried two barcodes: a SMART-Mk sample barcode plus Illumina barcodes. TruSeq adapter sequences along with Illumina sample barcodes were introduced in two successive PCR steps. TCR alpha and beta cDNA libraries were sequenced on the Illumina HiSeq platform with custom primers. Per the original workflow: MiGEC processed the raw reads to extract unique molecular identifiers, while MiXCR was used to determine the CDR3 positions. Recombination models were inferred per individual with the repgenHMM and IGoR tools using an EM algorithm. The analysis of shared clonotypes was done with the tcR package in R, with sharing normalized by the product of cloneset sizes. Out-of-frame nonproductive sequences were analyzed to study raw recombination free of thymic and clonal selection effects. TCRdb reprocessed the public reads (quality trimming at Q25 with fastp, clone calling with MiXCR) and kept in-frame beta chains. Entries that share a CDR3 protein sequence are merged under the most common genes and DNA. For this entry, the V and J calls and clone size follow TCRdb and not the study's own pipeline. This sample comprises fewer than 650,000 distinct CDR3 sequences, more than 9% of them detected only once. 2.5% to 3.5% of the sample lies in the top ten.

The CDR3 covers 17 residues, taking in both the cysteine and the phenylalanine. Just the 51-base CDR3 DNA is kept, in frame starting at base 1. V loses 4 bases at its end and J loses 7 bases; junction bases beyond the gene matches: 13. Based on the germline V gene, the CDR1 and CDR2 sequences are KGHDR and SFDVKD. This same sample was also part of a study on yellow fever vaccine responses in identical twins. Per the second study: According to the authors, in identical twins the way T cells responded to vaccination appeared partly convergent and partly personalized. The study precisely tracked vaccine-responding T cell clones in identical twins.

The V gene is TRBV24-1 and the J gene is TRBJ2-5; 11 of the junction bases match TRBD2. Sequences were obtained from PBMCs. This TCR came from a woman between 18 and 30 years old in good health. CDR3 sequence: CATSEASGGPTRGTQYF. DNA sequence: TGTGCCACCAGTGAGGCTAGCGGGGGGCCAACCCGTGGGACCCAGTACTTC.